The source of this T cell receptor (beta chain) is a study of Graves' ophthalmopathy and Graves' hyperthyroidism. The V gene lost 3 bases and the J gene lost 7 bases, with 17 bases spanning the gap. The CDR3 is 15 residues long. Germline CDR1 reads SGDLS; CDR2 reads YYNGEE. In its sample, this clonotype was seen a few times. The sequenced template was RNA, covering the TCR beta CDR3 region. HTBI primers were employed in first-round RT-PCR, then a second-round multiplex PCR followed. MiXCR was run by TCRdb on the multiplex PCR reads, yielding one entry per CDR3 protein. This table has roughly 380,000 distinct CDR3 sequences, 15% appearing once.

The chain combines TRBV9 with TRBJ2-1; no definite D call. The specimen was peripheral blood. The receptor was derived from a woman aged 18-29 years with stable Graves' hyperthyroidism. The DNA for the CDR3 is TGTGCCAGCAGCGACTATACGGGCTTAGCAAATGAGCAGTTCTTC. This encodes CASSDYTGLANEQFF.